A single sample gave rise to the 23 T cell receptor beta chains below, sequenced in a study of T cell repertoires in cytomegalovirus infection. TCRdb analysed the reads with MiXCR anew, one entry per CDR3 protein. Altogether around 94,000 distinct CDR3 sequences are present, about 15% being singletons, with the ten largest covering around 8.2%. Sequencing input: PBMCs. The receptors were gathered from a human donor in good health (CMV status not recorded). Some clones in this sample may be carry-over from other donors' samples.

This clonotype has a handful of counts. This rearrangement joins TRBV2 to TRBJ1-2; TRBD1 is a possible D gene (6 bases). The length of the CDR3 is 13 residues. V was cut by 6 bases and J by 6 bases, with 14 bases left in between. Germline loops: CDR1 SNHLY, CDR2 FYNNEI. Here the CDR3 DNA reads TGTGCCAGCAGCTTAACTACAGGGCATGGCTACACCTTC. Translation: CASSLTTGHGYTF.

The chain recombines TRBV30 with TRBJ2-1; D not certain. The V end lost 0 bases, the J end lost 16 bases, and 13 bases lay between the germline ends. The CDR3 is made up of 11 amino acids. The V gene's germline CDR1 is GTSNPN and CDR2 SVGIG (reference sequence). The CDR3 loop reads CAWSVGQAHFF. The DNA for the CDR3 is TGTGCCTGGAGTGTTGGGCAAGCGCATTTCTTC.

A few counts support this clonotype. CDR3 nucleotides: TGTGCCAGCAGCCAAAAGGTCGACAGGGAACTTAACTATGGCTACACCTTC. Translation: CASSQKVDRELNYGYTF. This rearrangement joins TRBV4-2 to TRBJ1-2; TRBD1 agrees at 7 bases. The CDR3 has 17 amino acids. Germline loops: CDR1 LGHNA, CDR2 YNFKEQ. The trim removed 2 bases at V and 1 base at J, leaving 10 bases unmatched.

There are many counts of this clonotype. The CDR3 protein is CASSLGGQRYHNEKLFF. The CDR3 DNA reads as TGTGCCAGCAGCTTAGGGGGACAGAGGTATCATAATGAAAAACTGTTTTTT. The chain employs TRBV7-2 and TRBJ1-4, with 7 positions matching TRBD1. Germline V lookup: CDR1 SGHTA, CDR2 FQGNSA. The CDR3 spans 17 residues. The V and J ends lost 1 base and 4 bases, in that order; junction bases with no gene match: 9.

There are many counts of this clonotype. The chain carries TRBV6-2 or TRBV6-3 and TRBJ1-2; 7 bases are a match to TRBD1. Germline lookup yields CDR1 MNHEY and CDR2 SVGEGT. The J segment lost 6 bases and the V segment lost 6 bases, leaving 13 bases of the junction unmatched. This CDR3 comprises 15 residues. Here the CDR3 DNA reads TGTGCCAGCAGCCCGGCGCCAAAGGGGGCGGATGGCTACACCTTC. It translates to CASSPAPKGADGYTF.

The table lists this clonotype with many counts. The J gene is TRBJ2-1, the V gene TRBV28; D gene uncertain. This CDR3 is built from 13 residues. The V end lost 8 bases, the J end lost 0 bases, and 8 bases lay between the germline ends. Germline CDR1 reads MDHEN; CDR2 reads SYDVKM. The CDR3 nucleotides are TGTGCCAGCTCGGAGTCCTCCTACAATGAGCAGTTCTTC. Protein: CASSESSYNEQFF.

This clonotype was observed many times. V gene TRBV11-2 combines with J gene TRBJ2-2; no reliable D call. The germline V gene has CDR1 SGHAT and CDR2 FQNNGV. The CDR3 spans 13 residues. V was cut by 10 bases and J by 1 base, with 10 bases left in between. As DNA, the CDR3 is TGTGCCACCTCGGGCATGAACACCGGGGAGCTGTTTTTT. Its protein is CATSGMNTGELFF.

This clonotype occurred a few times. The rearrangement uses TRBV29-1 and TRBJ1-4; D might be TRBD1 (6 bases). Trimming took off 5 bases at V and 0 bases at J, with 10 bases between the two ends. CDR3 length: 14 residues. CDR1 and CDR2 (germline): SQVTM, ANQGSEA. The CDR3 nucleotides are TGCAGCGTTACAGGACAGACAACTAATGAAAAACTGTTTTTT. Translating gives CSVTGQTTNEKLFF.

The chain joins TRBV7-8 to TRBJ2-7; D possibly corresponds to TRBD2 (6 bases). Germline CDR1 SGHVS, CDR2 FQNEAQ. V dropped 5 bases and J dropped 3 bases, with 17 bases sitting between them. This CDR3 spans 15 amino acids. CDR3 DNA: TGTGCCAGCAGCCCAGTGGTAGCGGATTTCTACGAGCAGTACTTC. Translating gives CASSPVVADFYEQYF.

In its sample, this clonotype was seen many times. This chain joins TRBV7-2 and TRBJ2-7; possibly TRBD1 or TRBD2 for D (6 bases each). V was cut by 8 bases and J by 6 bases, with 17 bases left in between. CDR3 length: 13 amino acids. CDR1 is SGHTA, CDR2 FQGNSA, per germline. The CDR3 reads CASGTGRWSEQYF. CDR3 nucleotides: TGTGCCAGCGGAACAGGGAGGTGGTCCGAGCAGTACTTC. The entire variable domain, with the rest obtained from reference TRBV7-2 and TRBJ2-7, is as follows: GAGVSQSPSNKVTEKGKDVELRCDPISGHTALYWYRQSLGQGLEFLIYFQGNSAPDKSGLPSDRFSAERTGGSVSTLTIQRTQQEDSAVYLCASGTGRWSEQYFGPGTRLTVT.

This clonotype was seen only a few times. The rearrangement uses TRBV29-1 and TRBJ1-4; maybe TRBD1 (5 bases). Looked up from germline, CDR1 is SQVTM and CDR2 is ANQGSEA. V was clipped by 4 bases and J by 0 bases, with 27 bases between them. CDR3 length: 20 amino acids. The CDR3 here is CSVANGDKGTSGTTNEKLFF. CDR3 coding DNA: TGCAGCGTTGCGAACGGGGATAAGGGGACCTCTGGGACAACTAATGAAAAACTGTTTTTT.

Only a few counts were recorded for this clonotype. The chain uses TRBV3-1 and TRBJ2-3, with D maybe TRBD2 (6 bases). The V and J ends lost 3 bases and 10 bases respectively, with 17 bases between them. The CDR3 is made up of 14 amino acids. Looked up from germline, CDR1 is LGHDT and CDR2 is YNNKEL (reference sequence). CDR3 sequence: CASSHRDSFESQYF. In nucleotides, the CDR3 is TGTGCCAGCAGCCACCGGGACTCCTTTGAGTCGCAGTATTTT.

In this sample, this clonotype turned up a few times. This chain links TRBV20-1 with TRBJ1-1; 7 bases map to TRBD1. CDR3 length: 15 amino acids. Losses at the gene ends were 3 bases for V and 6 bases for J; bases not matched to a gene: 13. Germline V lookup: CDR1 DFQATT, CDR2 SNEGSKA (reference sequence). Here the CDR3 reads CSASRQRTGDAEAFF. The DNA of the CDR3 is TGCAGTGCTAGCCGACAACGTACAGGGGATGCTGAAGCTTTCTTT.

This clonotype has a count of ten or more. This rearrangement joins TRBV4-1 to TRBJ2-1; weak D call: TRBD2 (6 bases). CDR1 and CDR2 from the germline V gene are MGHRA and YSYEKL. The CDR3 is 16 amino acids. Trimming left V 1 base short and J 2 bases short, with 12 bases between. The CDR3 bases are TGCGCCAGCAGCCAAGTCCCGGGGGACCCCTACAATGAGCAGTTCTTC. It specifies CASSQVPGDPYNEQFF.

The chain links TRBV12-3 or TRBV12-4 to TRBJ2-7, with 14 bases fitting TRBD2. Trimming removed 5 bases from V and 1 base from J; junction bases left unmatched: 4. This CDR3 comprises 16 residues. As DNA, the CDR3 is TGTGCCAGCAGTGCGGGACTAGCGGGGGTATCCTACGAGCAGTACTTC. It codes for CASSAGLAGVSYEQYF.

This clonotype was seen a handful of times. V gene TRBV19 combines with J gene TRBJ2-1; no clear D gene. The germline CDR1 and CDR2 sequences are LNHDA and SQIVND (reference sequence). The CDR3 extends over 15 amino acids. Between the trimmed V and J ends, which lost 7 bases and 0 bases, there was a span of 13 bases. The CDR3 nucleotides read TGTGCCAGTATTGCCGGGTCTAGCTCCTACAATGAGCAGTTCTTC. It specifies CASIAGSSSYNEQFF. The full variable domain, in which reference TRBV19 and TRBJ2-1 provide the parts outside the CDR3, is DGGITQSPKYLFRKEGQNVTLSCEQNLNHDAMYWYRQDPGQGLRLIYYSQIVNDFQKGDIAEGYSVSREKKESFPLTVTSAQKNPTAFYLCASIAGSSSYNEQFFGPGTRLTVL.

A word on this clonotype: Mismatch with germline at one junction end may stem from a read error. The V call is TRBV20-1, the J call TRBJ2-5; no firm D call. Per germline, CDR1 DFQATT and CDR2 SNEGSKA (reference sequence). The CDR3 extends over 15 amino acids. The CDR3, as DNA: TGCAGAGCTAGAGATCCTTCGGCTAGTCTGAAGACCCAGTACTTC. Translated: CRARDPSASLKTQYF.

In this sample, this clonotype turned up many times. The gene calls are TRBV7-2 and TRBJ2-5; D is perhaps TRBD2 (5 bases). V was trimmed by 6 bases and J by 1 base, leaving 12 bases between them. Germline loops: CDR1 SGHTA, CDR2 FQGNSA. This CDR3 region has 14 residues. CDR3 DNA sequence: TGTGCCAGCAGACAGTCGGGGTTCCAAGAGACCCAGTACTTC. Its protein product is CASRQSGFQETQYF.

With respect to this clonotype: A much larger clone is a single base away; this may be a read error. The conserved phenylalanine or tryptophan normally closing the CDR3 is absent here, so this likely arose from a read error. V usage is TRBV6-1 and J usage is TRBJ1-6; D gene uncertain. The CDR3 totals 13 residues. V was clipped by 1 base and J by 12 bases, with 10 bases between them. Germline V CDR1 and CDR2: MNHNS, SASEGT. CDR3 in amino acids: CASSEDQLRPLHV. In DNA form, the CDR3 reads TGTGCCAGCAGTGAAGACCAACTGCGACCCCTCCACGTT.

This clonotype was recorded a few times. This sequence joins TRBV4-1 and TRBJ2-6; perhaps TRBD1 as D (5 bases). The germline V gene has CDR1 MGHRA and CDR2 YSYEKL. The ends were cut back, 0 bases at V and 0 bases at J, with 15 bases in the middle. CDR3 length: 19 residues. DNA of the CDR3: TGCGCCAGCAGCCAAGAGGTTAGCCAGGGAAGCTCTGGGGCCAACGTCCTGACTTTC. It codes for CASSQEVSQGSSGANVLTF.

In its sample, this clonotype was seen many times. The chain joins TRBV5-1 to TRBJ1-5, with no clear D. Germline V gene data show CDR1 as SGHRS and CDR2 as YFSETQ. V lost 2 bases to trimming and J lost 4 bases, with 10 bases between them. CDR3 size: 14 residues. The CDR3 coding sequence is TGCGCCAGCAGCTTCGGGGTCGGGAATCAGCCCCAGCATTTT. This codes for CASSFGVGNQPQHF.

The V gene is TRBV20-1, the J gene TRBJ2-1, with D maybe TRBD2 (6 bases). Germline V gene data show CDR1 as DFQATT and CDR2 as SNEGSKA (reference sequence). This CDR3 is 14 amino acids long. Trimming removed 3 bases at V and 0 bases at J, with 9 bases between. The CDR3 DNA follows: TGCAGTGCTAGCGGGAGATACTCCTACAATGAGCAGTTCTTC. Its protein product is CSASGRYSYNEQFF.

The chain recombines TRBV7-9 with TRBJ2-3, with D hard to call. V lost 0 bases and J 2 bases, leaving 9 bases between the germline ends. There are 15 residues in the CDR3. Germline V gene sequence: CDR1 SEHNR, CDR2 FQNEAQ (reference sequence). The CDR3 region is CASSLATGITDTQYF. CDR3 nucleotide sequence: TGTGCCAGCAGCTTAGCGACCGGAATCACAGATACGCAGTATTTT.